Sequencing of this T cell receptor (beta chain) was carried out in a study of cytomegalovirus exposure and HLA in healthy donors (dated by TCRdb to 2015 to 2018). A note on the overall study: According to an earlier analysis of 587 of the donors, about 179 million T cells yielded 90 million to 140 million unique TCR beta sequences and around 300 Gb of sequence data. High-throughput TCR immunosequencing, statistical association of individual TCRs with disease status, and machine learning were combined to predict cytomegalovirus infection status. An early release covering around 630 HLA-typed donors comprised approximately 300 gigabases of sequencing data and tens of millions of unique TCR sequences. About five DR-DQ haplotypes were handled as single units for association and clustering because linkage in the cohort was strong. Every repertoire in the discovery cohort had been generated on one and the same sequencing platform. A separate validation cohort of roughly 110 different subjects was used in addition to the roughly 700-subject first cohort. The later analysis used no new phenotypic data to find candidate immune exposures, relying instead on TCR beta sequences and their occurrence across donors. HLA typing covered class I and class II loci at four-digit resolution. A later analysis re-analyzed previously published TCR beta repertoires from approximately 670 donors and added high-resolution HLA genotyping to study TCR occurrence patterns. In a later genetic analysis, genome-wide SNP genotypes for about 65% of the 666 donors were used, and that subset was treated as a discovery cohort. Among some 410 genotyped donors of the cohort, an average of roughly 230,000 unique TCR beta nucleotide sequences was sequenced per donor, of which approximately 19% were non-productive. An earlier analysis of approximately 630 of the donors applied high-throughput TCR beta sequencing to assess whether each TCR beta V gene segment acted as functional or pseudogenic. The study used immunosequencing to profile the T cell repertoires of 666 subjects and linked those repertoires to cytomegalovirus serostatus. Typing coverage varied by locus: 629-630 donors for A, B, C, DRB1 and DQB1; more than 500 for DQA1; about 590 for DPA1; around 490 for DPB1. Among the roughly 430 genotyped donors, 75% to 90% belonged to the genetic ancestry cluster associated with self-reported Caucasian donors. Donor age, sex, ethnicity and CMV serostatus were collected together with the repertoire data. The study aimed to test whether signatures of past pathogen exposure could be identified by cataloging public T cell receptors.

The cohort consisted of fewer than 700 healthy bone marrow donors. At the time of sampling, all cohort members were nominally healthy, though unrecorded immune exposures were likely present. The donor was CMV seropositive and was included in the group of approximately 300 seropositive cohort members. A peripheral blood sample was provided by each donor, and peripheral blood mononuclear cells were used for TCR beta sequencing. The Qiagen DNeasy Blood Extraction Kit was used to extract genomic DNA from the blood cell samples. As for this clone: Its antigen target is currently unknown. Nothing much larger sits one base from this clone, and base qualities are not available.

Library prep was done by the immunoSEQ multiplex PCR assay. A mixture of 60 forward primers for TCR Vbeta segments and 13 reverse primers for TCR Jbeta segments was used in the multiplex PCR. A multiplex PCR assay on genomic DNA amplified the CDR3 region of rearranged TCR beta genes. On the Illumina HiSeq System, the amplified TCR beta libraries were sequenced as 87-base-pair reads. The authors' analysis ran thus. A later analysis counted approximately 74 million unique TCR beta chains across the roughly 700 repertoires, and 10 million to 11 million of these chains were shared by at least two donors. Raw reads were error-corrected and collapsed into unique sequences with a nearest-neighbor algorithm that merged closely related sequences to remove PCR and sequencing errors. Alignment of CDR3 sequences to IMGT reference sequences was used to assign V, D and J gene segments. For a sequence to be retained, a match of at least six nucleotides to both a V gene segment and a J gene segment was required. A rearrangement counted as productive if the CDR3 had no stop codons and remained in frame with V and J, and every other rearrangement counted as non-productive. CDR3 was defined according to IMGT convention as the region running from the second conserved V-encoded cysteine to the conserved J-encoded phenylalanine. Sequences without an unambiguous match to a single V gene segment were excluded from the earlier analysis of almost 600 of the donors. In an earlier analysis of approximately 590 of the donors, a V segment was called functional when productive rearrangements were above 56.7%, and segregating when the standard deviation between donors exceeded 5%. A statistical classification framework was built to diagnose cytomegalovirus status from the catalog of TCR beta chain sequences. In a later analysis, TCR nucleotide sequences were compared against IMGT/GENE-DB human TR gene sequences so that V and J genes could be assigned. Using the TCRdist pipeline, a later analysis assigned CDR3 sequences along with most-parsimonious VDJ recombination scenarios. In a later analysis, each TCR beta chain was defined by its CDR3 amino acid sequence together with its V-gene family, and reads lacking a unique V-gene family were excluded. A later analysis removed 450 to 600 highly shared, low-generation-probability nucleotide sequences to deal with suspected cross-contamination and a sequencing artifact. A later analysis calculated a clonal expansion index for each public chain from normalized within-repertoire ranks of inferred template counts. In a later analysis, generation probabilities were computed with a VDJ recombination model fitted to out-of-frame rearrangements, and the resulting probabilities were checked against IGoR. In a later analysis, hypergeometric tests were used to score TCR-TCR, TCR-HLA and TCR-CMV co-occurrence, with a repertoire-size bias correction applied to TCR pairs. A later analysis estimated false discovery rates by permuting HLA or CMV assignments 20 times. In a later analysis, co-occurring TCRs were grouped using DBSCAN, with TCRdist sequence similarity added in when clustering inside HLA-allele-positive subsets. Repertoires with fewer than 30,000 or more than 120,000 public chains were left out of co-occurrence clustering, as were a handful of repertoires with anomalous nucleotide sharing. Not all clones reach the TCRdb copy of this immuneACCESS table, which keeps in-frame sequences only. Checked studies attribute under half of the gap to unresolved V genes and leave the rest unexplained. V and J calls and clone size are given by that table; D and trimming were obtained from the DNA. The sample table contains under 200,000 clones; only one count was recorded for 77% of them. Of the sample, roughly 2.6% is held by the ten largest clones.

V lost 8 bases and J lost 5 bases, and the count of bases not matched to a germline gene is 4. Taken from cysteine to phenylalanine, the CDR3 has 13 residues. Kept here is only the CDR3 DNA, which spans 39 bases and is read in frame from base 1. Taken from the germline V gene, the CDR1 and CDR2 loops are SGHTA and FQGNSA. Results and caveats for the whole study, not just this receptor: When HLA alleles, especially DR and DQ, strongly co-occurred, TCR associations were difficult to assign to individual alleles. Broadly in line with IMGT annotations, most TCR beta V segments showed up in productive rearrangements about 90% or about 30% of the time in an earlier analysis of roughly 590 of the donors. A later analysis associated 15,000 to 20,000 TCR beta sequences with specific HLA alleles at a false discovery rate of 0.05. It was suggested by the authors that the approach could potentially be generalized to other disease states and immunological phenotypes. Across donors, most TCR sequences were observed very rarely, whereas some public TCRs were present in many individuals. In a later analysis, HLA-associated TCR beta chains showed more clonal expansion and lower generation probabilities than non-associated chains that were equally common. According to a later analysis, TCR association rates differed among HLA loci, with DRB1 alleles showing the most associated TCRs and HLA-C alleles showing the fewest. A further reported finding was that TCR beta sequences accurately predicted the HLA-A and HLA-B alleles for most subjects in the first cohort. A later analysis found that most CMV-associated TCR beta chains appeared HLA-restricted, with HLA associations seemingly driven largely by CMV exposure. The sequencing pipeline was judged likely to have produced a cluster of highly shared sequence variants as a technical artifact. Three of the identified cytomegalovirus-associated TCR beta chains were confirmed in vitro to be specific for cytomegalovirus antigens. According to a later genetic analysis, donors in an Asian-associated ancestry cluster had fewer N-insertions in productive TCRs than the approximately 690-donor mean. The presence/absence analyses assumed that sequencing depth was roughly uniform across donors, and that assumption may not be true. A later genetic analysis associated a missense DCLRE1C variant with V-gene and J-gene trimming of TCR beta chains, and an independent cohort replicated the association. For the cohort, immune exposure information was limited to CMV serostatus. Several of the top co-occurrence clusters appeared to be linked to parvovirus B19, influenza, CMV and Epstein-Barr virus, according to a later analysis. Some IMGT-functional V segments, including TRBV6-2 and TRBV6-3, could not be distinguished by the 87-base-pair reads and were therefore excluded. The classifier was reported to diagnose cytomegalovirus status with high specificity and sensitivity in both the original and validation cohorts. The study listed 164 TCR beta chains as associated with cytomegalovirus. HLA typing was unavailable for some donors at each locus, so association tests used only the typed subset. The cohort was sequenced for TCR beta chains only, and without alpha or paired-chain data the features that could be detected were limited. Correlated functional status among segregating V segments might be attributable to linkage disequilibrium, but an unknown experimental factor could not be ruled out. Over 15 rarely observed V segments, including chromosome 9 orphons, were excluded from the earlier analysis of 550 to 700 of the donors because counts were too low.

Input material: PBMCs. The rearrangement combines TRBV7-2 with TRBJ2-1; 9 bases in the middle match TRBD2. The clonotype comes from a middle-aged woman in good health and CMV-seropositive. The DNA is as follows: TGTGCCAGCCGAGGACTAGCGAACAATGAGCAGTTCTTC. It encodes CASRGLANNEQFF.